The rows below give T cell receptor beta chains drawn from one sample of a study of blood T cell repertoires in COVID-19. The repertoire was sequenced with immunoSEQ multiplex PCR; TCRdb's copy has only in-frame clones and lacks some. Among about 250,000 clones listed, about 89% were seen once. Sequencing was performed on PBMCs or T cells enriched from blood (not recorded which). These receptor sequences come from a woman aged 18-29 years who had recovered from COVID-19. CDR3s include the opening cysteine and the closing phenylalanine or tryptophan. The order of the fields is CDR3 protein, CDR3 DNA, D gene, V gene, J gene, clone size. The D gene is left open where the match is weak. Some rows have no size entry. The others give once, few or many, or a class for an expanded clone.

CDR3 protein: CATSREAGVNTGELFF; CDR3 DNA: TGTGCCACCAGCAGGGAAGCGGGAGTGAACACCGGGGAGCTGTTTTTT; D gene: TRBD2; V gene: TRBV15; J gene: TRBJ2-2; clone size: NA
CDR3 protein: CASSPTPFTSGRNEQFF; CDR3 DNA: TGTGCCAGCTCACCCACCCCTTTCACTAGCGGGAGAAATGAGCAGTTCTTC; D gene: TRBD2; V gene: TRBV18; J gene: TRBJ2-1; clone size: NA
CDR3 protein: CASTYPIDRGGYGYTF; CDR3 DNA: TGTGCCAGCACTTACCCGATAGACAGGGGAGGCTATGGCTACACCTTC; D gene: TRBD1; V gene: TRBV6-5; J gene: TRBJ1-2; clone size: NA
CDR3 protein: CASSTRGRGVEGTDTQYF; CDR3 DNA: TGTGCCAGTAGTACCAGGGGGCGAGGAGTAGAGGGCACAGATACGCAGTATTTT; D gene: TRBD1; V gene: TRBV19; J gene: TRBJ2-3; clone size: NA
CDR3 protein: CASNLEGGSTEAFF; CDR3 DNA: TGTGCCAGCAACTTGGAGGGCGGGAGCACTGAAGCTTTCTTT; D gene: NA; V gene: TRBV5-5; J gene: TRBJ1-1; clone size: NA
CDR3 protein: CASSSDRGVGAFF; CDR3 DNA: TGTGCCAGCAGCTCCGACAGGGGTGTAGGAGCTTTCTTT; D gene: TRBD1; V gene: TRBV7-9; J gene: TRBJ1-1; clone size: NA
CDR3 protein: CASSVAGSYEQYF; CDR3 DNA: TGTGCCAGCAGCGTAGCGGGTTCCTACGAGCAGTACTTC; D gene: NA; V gene: TRBV9; J gene: TRBJ2-7; clone size: NA
CDR3 protein: CASSPGRQGAQAFF; CDR3 DNA: TGTGCCAGCTCACCAGGGAGACAGGGGGCGCAAGCTTTCTTT; D gene: TRBD1; V gene: TRBV18; J gene: TRBJ1-1; clone size: NA
CDR3 protein: CASGQGSSYEQYF; CDR3 DNA: TGTGCCAGCGGACAGGGGAGCTCCTACGAGCAGTACTTC; D gene: TRBD1; V gene: TRBV27; J gene: TRBJ2-7; clone size: NA
CDR3 protein: CASSHGTGEGYEQYF; CDR3 DNA: TGTGCCAGCAGCCACGGGACAGGAGAAGGATACGAGCAGTACTTC; D gene: TRBD1; V gene: TRBV5-4; J gene: TRBJ2-7; clone size: NA
CDR3 protein: CASSPRTGRDLGNTEAFF; CDR3 DNA: TGTGCCAGCTCACCCCGGACAGGGCGGGATCTTGGAAACACTGAAGCTTTCTTT; D gene: TRBD1; V gene: TRBV18; J gene: TRBJ1-1; clone size: NA
CDR3 protein: CASSLGQGKEKLFF; CDR3 DNA: TGTGCCAGCAGCTTGGGACAGGGGAAGGAAAAACTGTTTTTT; D gene: TRBD1; V gene: TRBV7-8; J gene: TRBJ1-4; clone size: NA
CDR3 protein: CASSAGTVQETQYF; CDR3 DNA: TGTGCCAGCTCAGCCGGGACAGTACAAGAGACCCAGTACTTC; D gene: TRBD1; V gene: TRBV18; J gene: TRBJ2-5; clone size: NA
CDR3 protein: CASSLNFGTTYEQYF; CDR3 DNA: TGCGCCAGCAGCTTGAATTTTGGGACAACCTACGAGCAGTACTTC; D gene: NA; V gene: TRBV5-1; J gene: TRBJ2-7; clone size: NA
CDR3 protein: CASSLTRSDTQYF; CDR3 DNA: TGCGCCAGCAGCCTCACTAGATCAGATACGCAGTATTTT; D gene: NA; V gene: TRBV4-1; J gene: TRBJ2-3; clone size: NA
CDR3 protein: CASSRVGPTEAFF; CDR3 DNA: TGTGCCAGCAGTAGGGTGGGGCCCACTGAAGCTTTCTTT; D gene: NA; V gene: TRBV9; J gene: TRBJ1-1; clone size: NA
CDR3 protein: CASRPKVAPSNQPQHF; CDR3 DNA: TGTGCCAGCAGACCCAAAGTCGCGCCTAGCAATCAGCCCCAGCATTTT; D gene: NA; V gene: TRBV27; J gene: TRBJ1-5; clone size: NA
CDR3 protein: CASSPGGASITEAFF; CDR3 DNA: TGTGCCAGCTCTCCGGGGGGAGCGTCGATCACTGAAGCTTTCTTT; D gene: NA; V gene: TRBV18; J gene: TRBJ1-1; clone size: NA
CDR3 protein: CASSPGQSNEKLFF; CDR3 DNA: TGTGCCAGCTCTCCGGGACAAAGTAATGAAAAACTGTTTTTT; D gene: NA; V gene: TRBV18; J gene: TRBJ1-4; clone size: NA
CDR3 protein: CASSQWGVLSGANVLTF; CDR3 DNA: TGTGCCAGCAGTCAATGGGGGGTACTCTCTGGGGCCAACGTCCTGACTTTC; D gene: NA; V gene: TRBV7-9; J gene: TRBJ2-6; clone size: NA
CDR3 protein: CSALGPTEAFF; CDR3 DNA: TGCAGTGCCCTGGGGCCCACTGAAGCTTTCTTT; D gene: NA; V gene: TRBV20-1; J gene: TRBJ1-1; clone size: NA
CDR3 protein: CASSFGRDGGYTF; CDR3 DNA: TGTGCCAGCAGCTTCGGCAGGGATGGCGGCTACACCTTC; D gene: NA; V gene: TRBV7-2; J gene: TRBJ1-2; clone size: NA
CDR3 protein: CASSLQALGYTF; CDR3 DNA: TGTGCCAGCAGTTTGCAGGCTCTCGGCTACACCTTC; D gene: NA; V gene: TRBV12-3/TRBV12-4; J gene: TRBJ1-2; clone size: NA
CDR3 protein: CASSLGQFDTGELFF; CDR3 DNA: TGTGCTAGCAGCTTAGGACAGTTCGACACCGGGGAGCTGTTTTTT; D gene: NA; V gene: TRBV7-7; J gene: TRBJ2-2; clone size: NA
CDR3 protein: CASSPEGTTYGYTF; CDR3 DNA: TGTGCCAGCTCACCCGAGGGGACTACCTATGGCTACACCTTC; D gene: NA; V gene: TRBV18; J gene: TRBJ1-2; clone size: NA
CDR3 protein: CASSAIGGNIQYF; CDR3 DNA: TGTGCCAGCAGCGCCATCGGGGGAAACATTCAGTACTTC; D gene: NA; V gene: TRBV21-1; J gene: TRBJ2-4; clone size: NA
CDR3 protein: CASRQGSYTGELFF; CDR3 DNA: TGTGCCAGCCGACAGGGGAGTTACACCGGGGAGCTGTTTTTT; D gene: TRBD1; V gene: TRBV28; J gene: TRBJ2-2; clone size: NA
CDR3 protein: CASSLQETQYF; CDR3 DNA: TGTGCCAGCAGTCTACAAGAGACCCAGTACTTC; D gene: NA; V gene: TRBV2; J gene: TRBJ2-5; clone size: NA
CDR3 protein: CASKYSPENTEAFF; CDR3 DNA: TGCGCCAGCAAGTACTCTCCCGAGAACACTGAAGCTTTCTTT; D gene: NA; V gene: TRBV5-1; J gene: TRBJ1-1; clone size: NA
CDR3 protein: CASSYSGQGDGYTF; CDR3 DNA: TGTGCCAGCAGTTACTCCGGACAGGGTGATGGCTACACCTTC; D gene: TRBD1; V gene: TRBV6-6; J gene: TRBJ1-2; clone size: NA
CDR3 protein: CASSEGLASTGELFF; CDR3 DNA: TGTGCCAGCAGCGAGGGACTAGCATCCACCGGGGAGCTGTTTTTT; D gene: TRBD2; V gene: TRBV27; J gene: TRBJ2-2; clone size: NA
CDR3 protein: CATSERGGYQPQHF; CDR3 DNA: TGTGCCACCAGTGAGAGAGGGGGTTATCAGCCCCAGCATTTT; D gene: NA; V gene: TRBV24-1; J gene: TRBJ1-5; clone size: NA
CDR3 protein: CASSSRHSSGNTIYF; CDR3 DNA: TGTGCCAGCAGCTCGCGACACAGCTCTGGAAACACCATATATTTT; D gene: NA; V gene: TRBV9; J gene: TRBJ1-3; clone size: NA
CDR3 protein: CASRNRDYYTDTQYF; CDR3 DNA: TGTGCCAGCAGGAACCGGGACTACTACACAGATACGCAGTATTTT; D gene: TRBD2; V gene: TRBV2; J gene: TRBJ2-3; clone size: NA
CDR3 protein: CASSPRNTENTEAFF; CDR3 DNA: TGTGCCAGCTCACCACGAAATACAGAGAACACTGAAGCTTTCTTT; D gene: NA; V gene: TRBV18; J gene: TRBJ1-1; clone size: NA
CDR3 protein: CASSVGAGTNEKLFF; CDR3 DNA: TGTGCCAGCAGCGTAGGGGCAGGAACTAATGAAAAACTGTTTTTT; D gene: NA; V gene: TRBV9; J gene: TRBJ1-4; clone size: once
CDR3 protein: CASMPGNSYEQYF; CDR3 DNA: TGTGCCAGCATGCCAGGGAACTCCTACGAGCAGTACTTC; D gene: NA; V gene: TRBV28; J gene: TRBJ2-7; clone size: NA
CDR3 protein: CASSPGTGNSPLHF; CDR3 DNA: TGTGCCAGCAGCCCCGGGACAGGGAATTCACCCCTCCACTTT; D gene: TRBD1; V gene: TRBV5-6; J gene: TRBJ1-6; clone size: NA
CDR3 protein: CASSLEGGASLNGYTF; CDR3 DNA: TGCGCCAGCAGCTTGGAAGGGGGGGCAAGTTTGAATGGCTACACCTTC; D gene: NA; V gene: TRBV5-1; J gene: TRBJ1-2; clone size: NA
CDR3 protein: CATSDPGTGAYEQYF; CDR3 DNA: TGTGCCACCAGTGATCCCGGGACAGGGGCCTACGAGCAGTACTTT; D gene: TRBD1; V gene: TRBV24-1; J gene: TRBJ2-7; clone size: NA
CDR3 protein: CASRLPPGQGLRGYTF; CDR3 DNA: TGTGCCAGCAGGTTACCTCCGGGACAGGGATTACGTGGCTACACCTTC; D gene: TRBD1; V gene: TRBV28; J gene: TRBJ1-2; clone size: NA
CDR3 protein: CASSESVLGYTF; CDR3 DNA: TGTGCCAGCAGTGAATCGGTACTCGGCTACACCTTC; D gene: NA; V gene: TRBV25-1; J gene: TRBJ1-2; clone size: NA
CDR3 protein: CASSSALQGKNSPLHF; CDR3 DNA: TGTGCCAGCAGTTCGGCACTACAGGGGAAAAATTCACCCCTCCACTTT; D gene: TRBD1; V gene: TRBV7-9; J gene: TRBJ1-6; clone size: NA
CDR3 protein: CASSPGVNTEAFF; CDR3 DNA: TGTGCCAGCAGCCCCGGTGTCAACACTGAAGCTTTCTTT; D gene: NA; V gene: TRBV6-5; J gene: TRBJ1-1; clone size: NA
CDR3 protein: CASSQALGQGDTEAFF; CDR3 DNA: TGTGCCAGCAGCCAGGCCCTTGGGCAGGGGGACACTGAAGCTTTCTTT; D gene: TRBD1; V gene: TRBV3-1/TRBV3-2; J gene: TRBJ1-1; clone size: once
CDR3 protein: CASSQDLPGQPDTQYF; CDR3 DNA: TGTGCCAGCAGCCAAGATCTCCCAGGGCAACCCGATACGCAGTATTTT; D gene: NA; V gene: TRBV3-1/TRBV3-2; J gene: TRBJ2-3; clone size: NA
CDR3 protein: CASSLEGQSEGYTF; CDR3 DNA: TGTGCCAGCAGCTTAGAGGGGCAGTCTGAGGGCTACACCTTC; D gene: NA; V gene: TRBV11-3; J gene: TRBJ1-2; clone size: NA
CDR3 protein: CASSPQGTIYEQYF; CDR3 DNA: TGTGCCAGCAGCCCTCAGGGGACAATCTACGAGCAGTACTTC; D gene: NA; V gene: TRBV7-2; J gene: TRBJ2-7; clone size: NA
CDR3 protein: CASSAGTTGRKQYF; CDR3 DNA: TGTGCCAGCAGCGCCGGGACAACCGGGCGGAAGCAGTACTTC; D gene: NA; V gene: TRBV11-3; J gene: TRBJ2-7; clone size: NA
CDR3 protein: CATLSWEPQSHEQYF; CDR3 DNA: TGTGCCACCCTTTCCTGGGAGCCTCAGTCCCACGAGCAGTACTTC; D gene: NA; V gene: TRBV10-3; J gene: TRBJ2-7; clone size: NA
CDR3 protein: CASSLGTSGRDQYF; CDR3 DNA: TGCGCCAGCAGCTTAGGGACTAGCGGGAGGGATCAGTACTTC; D gene: TRBD2; V gene: TRBV5-1; J gene: TRBJ2-7; clone size: NA
CDR3 protein: CASSLWELSGNTIYF; CDR3 DNA: TGTGCCAGCAGCTTATGGGAGCTATCTGGAAACACCATATATTTT; D gene: NA; V gene: TRBV7-9; J gene: TRBJ1-3; clone size: NA
CDR3 protein: CASSPLAGGPYEQYF; CDR3 DNA: TGTGCCAGCAGCCCCCTAGCGGGAGGGCCCTACGAGCAGTACTTC; D gene: TRBD2; V gene: TRBV11-2; J gene: TRBJ2-7; clone size: NA